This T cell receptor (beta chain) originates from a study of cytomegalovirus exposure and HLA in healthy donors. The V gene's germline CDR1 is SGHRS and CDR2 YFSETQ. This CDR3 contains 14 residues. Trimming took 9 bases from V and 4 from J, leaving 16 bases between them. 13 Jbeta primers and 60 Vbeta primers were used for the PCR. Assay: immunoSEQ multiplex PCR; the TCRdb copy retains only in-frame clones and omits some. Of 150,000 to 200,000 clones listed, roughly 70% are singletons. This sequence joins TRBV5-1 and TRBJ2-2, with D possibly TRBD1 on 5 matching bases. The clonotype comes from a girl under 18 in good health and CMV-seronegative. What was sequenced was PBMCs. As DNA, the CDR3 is TGCGCCACCCAGACAGAAGTGGGCACCGGGGAGCTGTTTTTT. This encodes CATQTEVGTGELFF. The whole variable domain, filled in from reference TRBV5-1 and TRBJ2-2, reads KAGVTQTPRYLIKTRGQQVTLSCSPISGHRSVSWYQQTPGQGLQFLFEYFSETQRNKGNFPGRFSGRQFSNSRSEMNVSTLELGDSALYLCATQTEVGTGELFFGEGSRLTVL.